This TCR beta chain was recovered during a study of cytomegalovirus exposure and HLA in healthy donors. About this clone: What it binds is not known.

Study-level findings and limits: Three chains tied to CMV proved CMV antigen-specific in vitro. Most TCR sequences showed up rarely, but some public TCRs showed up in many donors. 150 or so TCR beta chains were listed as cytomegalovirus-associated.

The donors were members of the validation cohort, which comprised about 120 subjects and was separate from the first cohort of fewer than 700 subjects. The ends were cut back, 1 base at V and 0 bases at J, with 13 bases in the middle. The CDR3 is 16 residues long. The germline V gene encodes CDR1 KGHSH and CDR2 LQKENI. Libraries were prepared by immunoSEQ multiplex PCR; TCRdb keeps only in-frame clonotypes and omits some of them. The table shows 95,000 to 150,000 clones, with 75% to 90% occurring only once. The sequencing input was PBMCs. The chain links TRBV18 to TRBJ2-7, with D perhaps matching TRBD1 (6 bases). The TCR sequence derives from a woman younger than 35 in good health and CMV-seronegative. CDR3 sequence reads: CASSPLTGTSSYEQYF. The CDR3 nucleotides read TGTGCCAGCTCACCACTGACAGGCACAAGCTCCTACGAGCAGTACTTC.